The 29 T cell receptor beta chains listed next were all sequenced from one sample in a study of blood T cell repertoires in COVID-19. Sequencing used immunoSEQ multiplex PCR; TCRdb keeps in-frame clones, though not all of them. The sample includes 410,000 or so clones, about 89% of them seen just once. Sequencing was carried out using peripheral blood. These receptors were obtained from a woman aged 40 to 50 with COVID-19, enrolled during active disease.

CDR3 amino acids: CAWSAYPGWLEQFF. The CDR3 nucleotides read TGTGCCTGGAGTGCCTACCCCGGGTGGTTGGAGCAGTTCTTC. The V gene is TRBV30, the J gene TRBJ2-1; D gene ambiguous. Trimming took 1 base from V and 10 from J, leaving 17 bases between them. This CDR3 region has 14 residues. Germline CDR1 is GTSNPN and CDR2 is SVGIG (reference sequence). Variable domain in full (rest from reference TRBV30 and TRBJ2-1): SQTIHQWPATLVQPVGSPLSLECTVEGTSNPNLYWYRQAAGRGLQLLFYSVGIGQISSEVPQNLSASRPQDRQFILSSKKLLLSDSGFYLCAWSAYPGWLEQFFGPGTRLTVL.

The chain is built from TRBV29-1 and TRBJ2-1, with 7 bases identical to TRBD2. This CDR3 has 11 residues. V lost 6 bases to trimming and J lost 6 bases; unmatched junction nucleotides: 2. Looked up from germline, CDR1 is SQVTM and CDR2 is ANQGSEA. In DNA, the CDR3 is TGCAGCGTGGGGGGGGTCAATGAGCAGTTCTTC. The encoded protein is CSVGGVNEQFF.

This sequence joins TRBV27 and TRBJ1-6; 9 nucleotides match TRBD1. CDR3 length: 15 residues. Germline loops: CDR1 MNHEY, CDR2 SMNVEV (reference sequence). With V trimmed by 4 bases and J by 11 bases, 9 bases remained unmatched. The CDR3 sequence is CASSYGTGNGAPLHF. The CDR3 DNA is TGTGCCAGCAGTTATGGGACAGGGAATGGGGCACCCCTCCACTTT.

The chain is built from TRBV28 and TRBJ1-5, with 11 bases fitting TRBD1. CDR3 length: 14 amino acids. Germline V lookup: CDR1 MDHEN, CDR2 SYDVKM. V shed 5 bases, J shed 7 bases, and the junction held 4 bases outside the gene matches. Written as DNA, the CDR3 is TGTGCCAGCAGTCCGGGGACAGGGGGACAGCCCCAGCATTTT. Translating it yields CASSPGTGGQPQHF.

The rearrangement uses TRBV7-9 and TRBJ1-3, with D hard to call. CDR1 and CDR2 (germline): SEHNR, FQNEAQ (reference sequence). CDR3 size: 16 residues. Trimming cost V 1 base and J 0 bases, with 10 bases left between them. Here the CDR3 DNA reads TGTGCCAGCAGCTTAGTCGGCCGAGGCTCTGGAAACACCATATATTTT. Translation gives CASSLVGRGSGNTIYF.

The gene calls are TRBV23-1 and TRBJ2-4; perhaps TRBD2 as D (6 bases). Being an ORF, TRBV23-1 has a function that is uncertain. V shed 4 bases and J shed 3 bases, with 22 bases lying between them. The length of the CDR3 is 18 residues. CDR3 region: CASSPQCGGQVRKNIQYF. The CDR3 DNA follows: TGCGCCAGCAGTCCTCAATGCGGAGGGCAAGTGCGCAAAAACATTCAGTACTTC.

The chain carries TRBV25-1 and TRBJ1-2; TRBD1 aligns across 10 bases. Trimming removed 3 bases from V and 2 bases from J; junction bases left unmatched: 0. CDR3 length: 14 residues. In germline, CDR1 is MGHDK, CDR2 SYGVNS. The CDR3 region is CASSEGQGNYGYTF. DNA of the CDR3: TGTGCCAGCAGTGAGGGACAGGGGAACTATGGCTACACCTTC.

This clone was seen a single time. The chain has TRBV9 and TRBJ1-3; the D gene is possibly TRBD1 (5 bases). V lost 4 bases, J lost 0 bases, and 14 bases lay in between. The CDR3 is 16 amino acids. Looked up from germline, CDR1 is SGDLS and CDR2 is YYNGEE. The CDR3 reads CASSFQAGVSGNTIYF. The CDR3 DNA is TGTGCCAGCAGCTTCCAGGCGGGGGTCTCTGGAAACACCATATATTTT.

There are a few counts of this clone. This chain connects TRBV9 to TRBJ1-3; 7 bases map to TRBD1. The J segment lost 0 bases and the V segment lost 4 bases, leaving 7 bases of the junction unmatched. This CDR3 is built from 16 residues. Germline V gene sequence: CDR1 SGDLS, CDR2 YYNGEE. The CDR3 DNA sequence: TGTGCCAGCAGCTTACTAGGGGGCGACTCTGGAAACACCATATATTTT. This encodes CASSLLGGDSGNTIYF.

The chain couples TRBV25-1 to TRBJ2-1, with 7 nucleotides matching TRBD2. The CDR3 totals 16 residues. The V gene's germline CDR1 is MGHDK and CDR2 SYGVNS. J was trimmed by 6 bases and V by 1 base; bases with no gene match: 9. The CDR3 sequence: CASSEWGLPGSNEQFF. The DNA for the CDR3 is TGTGCCAGCAGTGAATGGGGACTACCAGGGTCCAATGAGCAGTTCTTC.

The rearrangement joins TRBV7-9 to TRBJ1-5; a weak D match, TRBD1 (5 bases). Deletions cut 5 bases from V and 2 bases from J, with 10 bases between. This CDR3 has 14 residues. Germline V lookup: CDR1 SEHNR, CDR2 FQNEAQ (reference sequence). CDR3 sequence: CASSPTGGNQPQHF. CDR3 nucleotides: TGTGCCAGCAGCCCGACGGGGGGCAATCAGCCCCAGCATTTT.

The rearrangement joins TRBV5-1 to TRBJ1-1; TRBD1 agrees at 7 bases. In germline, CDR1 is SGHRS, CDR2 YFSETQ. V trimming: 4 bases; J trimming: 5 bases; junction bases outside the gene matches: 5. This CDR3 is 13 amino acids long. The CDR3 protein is CASSLDRHTEAFF. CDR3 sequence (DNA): TGCGCCAGCAGCCTGGACAGGCATACTGAAGCTTTCTTT.

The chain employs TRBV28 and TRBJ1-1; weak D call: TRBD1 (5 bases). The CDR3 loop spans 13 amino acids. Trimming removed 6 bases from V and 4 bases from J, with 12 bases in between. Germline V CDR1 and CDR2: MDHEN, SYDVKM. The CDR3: CASSRGGVTEAFF. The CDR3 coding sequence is TGTGCCAGCAGCCGGGGGGGAGTCACTGAAGCTTTCTTT.

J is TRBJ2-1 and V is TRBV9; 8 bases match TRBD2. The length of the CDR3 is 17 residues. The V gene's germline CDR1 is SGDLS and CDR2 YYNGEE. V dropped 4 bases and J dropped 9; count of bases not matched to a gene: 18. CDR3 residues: CASSQTLAGGEGGEQFF. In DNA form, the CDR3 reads TGTGCCAGCAGCCAAACTCTGGCGGGAGGAGAGGGAGGTGAGCAGTTCTTC.

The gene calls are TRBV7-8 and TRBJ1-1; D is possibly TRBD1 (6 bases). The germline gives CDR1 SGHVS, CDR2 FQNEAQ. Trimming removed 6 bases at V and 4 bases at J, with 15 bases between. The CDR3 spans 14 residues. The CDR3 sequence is CASSRGGLGTEAFF. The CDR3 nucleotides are TGTGCCAGCAGTCGGGGGGGCTTGGGCACTGAAGCTTTCTTT.

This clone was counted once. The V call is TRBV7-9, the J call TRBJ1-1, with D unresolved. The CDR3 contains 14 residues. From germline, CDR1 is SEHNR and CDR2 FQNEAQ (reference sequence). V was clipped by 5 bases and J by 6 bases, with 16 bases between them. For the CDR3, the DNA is TGTGCCAGCAGCCTCGGGGTCGGACCCCCTGAAGCTTTCTTT. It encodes CASSLGVGPPEAFF.

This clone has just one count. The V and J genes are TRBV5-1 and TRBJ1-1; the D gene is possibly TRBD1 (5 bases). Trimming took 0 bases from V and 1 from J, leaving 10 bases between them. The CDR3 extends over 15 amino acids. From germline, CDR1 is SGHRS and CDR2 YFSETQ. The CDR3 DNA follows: TGCGCCAGCAGCTTGGAGGTGGGGCGGAACACTGAAGCTTTCTTT. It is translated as CASSLEVGRNTEAFF.

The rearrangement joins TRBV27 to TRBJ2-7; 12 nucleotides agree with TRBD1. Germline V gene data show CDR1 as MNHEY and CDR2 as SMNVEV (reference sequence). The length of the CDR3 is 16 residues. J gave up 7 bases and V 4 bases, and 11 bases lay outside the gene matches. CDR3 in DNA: TGTGCCAGCAGTTACTACCGGGACAGGGGGCTTCGAGAGCAGTACTTC. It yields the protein CASSYYRDRGLREQYF.

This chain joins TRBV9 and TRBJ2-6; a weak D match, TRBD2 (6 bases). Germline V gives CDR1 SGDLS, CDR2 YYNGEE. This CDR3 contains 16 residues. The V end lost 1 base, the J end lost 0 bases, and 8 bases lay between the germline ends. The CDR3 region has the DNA TGTGCCAGCAGCGTACGGGGGACCTCTGGGGCCAACGTCCTGACTTTC. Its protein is CASSVRGTSGANVLTF.

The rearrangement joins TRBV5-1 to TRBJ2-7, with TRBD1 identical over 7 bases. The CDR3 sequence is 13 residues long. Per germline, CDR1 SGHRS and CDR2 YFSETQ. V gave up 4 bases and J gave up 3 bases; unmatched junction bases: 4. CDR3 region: CASSPDRVYEQYF. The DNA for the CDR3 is TGCGCCAGCAGCCCCGACAGGGTCTACGAGCAGTACTTC.

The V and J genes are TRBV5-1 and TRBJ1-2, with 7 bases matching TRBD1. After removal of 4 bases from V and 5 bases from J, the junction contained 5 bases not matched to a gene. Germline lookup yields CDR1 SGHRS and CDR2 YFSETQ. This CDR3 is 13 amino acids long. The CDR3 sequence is CASSPTGDYGYTF. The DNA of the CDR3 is TGCGCCAGCAGCCCCACAGGGGATTATGGCTACACCTTC.

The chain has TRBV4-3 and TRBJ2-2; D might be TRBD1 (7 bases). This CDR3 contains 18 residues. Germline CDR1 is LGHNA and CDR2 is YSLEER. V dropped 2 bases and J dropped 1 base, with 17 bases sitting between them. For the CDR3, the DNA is TGCGCCAGCAGCCAACCATCGGGGGACAGAGGGAACACCGGGGAGCTGTTTTTT. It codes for CASSQPSGDRGNTGELFF.

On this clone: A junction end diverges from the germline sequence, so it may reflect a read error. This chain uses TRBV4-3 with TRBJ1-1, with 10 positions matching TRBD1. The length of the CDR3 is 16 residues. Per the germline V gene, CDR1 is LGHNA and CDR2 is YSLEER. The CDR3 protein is CAGSQATGGRYTEAFF. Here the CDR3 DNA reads TGCGCCGGCAGCCAAGCGACAGGGGGCCGATACACTGAAGCTTTCTTT.

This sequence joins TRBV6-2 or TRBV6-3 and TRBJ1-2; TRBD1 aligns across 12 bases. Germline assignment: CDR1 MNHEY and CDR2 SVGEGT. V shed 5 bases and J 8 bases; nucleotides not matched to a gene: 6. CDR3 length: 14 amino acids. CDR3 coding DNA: TGTGCCAGCAGTCCACCGGGACAGGGGGCCGGCTACACCTTC. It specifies CASSPPGQGAGYTF.

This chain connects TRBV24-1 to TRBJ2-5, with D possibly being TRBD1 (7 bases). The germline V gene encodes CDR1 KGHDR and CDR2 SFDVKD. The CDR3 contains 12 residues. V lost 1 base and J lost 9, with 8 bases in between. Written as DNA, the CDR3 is TGTGCCACCAGTGATTTCAGGGGGGCCCAGTACTTC. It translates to CATSDFRGAQYF.

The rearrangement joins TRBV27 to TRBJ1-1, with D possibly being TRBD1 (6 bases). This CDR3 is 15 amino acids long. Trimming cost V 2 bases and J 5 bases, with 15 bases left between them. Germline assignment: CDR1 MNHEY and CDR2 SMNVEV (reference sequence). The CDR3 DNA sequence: TGTGCCAGCAGTTTAATCCCGGACAGAAGGACTGAAGCTTTCTTT. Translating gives CASSLIPDRRTEAFF.

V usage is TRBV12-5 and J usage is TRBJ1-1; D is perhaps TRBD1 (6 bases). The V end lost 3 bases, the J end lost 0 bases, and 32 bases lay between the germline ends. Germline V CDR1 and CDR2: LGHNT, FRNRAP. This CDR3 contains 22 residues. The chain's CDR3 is CASGFRGQGAQGTRDVNTEAFF. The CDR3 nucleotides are TGTGCTAGTGGTTTCCGGGGCCAGGGTGCTCAGGGGACGCGCGATGTGAACACTGAAGCTTTCTTT.

Here the CDR3 reads CASSEWTGVGEKLFF. The CDR3 DNA reads as TGTGCCAGCAGCGAGTGGACAGGCGTTGGTGAAAAACTGTTTTTT. This chain joins TRBV9 and TRBJ1-4, with 7 bases matching TRBD1. Germline CDR1 is SGDLS and CDR2 is YYNGEE. The CDR3 consists of 15 residues. Trimming at V came to 3 bases and at J to 7 bases, leaving 9 bases not matched to a gene.

This CDR3 reads CASSPGQGIGAFF. In nucleotides, the CDR3 is TGTGCCAGCAGCCCCGGACAGGGGATAGGAGCTTTCTTT. This chain links TRBV7-2 with TRBJ1-1; 9 bases map to TRBD1. The CDR3 runs to 13 residues. V shed 5 bases and J 10 bases; nucleotides not matched to a gene: 8. Germline V gives CDR1 SGHTA, CDR2 FQGNSA.